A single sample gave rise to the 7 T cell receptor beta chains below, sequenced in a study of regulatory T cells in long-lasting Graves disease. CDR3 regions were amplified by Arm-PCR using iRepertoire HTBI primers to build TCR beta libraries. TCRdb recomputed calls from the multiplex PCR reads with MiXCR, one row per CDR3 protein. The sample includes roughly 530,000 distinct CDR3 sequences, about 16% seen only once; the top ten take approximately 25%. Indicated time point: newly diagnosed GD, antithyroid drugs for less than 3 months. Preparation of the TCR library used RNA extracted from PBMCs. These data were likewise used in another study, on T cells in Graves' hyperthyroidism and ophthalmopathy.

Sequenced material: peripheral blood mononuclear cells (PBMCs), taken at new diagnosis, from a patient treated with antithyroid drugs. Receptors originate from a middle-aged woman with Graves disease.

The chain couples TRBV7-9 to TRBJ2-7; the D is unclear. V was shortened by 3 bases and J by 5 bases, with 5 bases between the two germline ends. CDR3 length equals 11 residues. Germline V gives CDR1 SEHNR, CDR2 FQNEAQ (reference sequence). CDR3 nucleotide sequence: TGTGCCAGCAGCTTTCAAAACGAGCAGTACTTC. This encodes CASSFQNEQYF.

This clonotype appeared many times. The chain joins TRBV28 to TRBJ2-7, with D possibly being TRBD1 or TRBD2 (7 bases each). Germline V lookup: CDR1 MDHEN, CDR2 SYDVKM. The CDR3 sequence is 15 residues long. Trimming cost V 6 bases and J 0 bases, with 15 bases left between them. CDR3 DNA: TGTGCCAGCAGACCAGGGGGGGGGAGCTCCTACGAGCAGTACTTC. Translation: CASRPGGGSSYEQYF.

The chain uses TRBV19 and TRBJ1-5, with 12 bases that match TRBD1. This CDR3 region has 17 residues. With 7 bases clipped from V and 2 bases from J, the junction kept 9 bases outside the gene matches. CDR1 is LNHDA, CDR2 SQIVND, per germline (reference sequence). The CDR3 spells CASIPGQGARGNQPQHF. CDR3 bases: TGTGCCAGTATTCCGGGACAGGGGGCGCGGGGCAATCAGCCCCAGCATTTT.

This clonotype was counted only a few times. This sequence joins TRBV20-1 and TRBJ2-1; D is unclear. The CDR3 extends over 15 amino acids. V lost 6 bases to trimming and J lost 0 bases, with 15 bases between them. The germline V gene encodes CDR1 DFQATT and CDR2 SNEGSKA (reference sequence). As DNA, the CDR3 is TGCAGTGCCCCCGAGGCCTCGAGCTCCTACAATGAGCAGTTCTTC. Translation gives CSAPEASSSYNEQFF.

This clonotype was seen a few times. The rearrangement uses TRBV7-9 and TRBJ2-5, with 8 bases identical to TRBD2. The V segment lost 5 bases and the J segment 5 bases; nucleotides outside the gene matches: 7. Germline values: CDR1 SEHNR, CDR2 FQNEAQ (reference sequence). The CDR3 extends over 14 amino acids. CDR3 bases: TGTGCCAGCAGCCCAAGCGGGAGCTCGGAGACCCAGTACTTC. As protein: CASSPSGSSETQYF. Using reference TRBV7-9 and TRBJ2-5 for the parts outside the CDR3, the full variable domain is DTGVSQNPRHKITKRGQNVTFRCDPISEHNRLYWYRQTLGQGPEFLTYFQNEAQLEKSRLLSDRFSAERPKGSFSTLEIQRTEQGDSAMYLCASSPSGSSETQYFGPGTRLLVL.

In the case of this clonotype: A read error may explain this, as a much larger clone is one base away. CDR3 region: CASSYDLPGEAQYF. DNA of the CDR3: TGTGCCAGCAGCTATGACCTACCAGGGGAGGCCCAGTACTTC. The chain employs TRBV7-2 and TRBJ2-5; the D gene could be TRBD1 or TRBD2 (6 bases each). Between the trimmed V and J ends, which lost 4 bases and 9 bases, there was a span of 18 bases. The CDR3 runs 14 residues. From germline, CDR1 is SGHTA and CDR2 FQGNSA.

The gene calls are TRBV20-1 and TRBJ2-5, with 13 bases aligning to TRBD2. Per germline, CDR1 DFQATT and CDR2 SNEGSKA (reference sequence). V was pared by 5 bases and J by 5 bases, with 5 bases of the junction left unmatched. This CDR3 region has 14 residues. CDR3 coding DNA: TGCAGTGCTGCACGACTAGCGGGGGGTGAGACCCAGTACTTC. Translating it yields CSAARLAGGETQYF.